The 7 T cell receptor beta chains listed next were all sequenced from one sample in a study of shared clonotypes between healthy human individuals. Some clones are missing from TCRdb's copy, which holds only in-frame ones; the method was immunoSEQ multiplex PCR. The sample has some 630,000 clones, approximately 96% seen once. Terminally differentiated effector memory CD45RA+ cells were excluded from the naive CD8 cells, which were CD45RO-negative and positively selected for CCR7. The sample consisted of naive CD8+ T cells sorted from blood. These receptors were taken from a woman in her 30s in good health.

The CDR3 region is CASSEGPSRWQPQHF. CDR3 nucleotides: TGCGCCAGCAGTGAAGGTCCCTCACGTTGGCAGCCCCAGCATTTT. V usage is TRBV10-1 and J usage is TRBJ1-5, with D hard to call. In germline, CDR1 is WNHNN, CDR2 SYGVQD (reference sequence). The V end was cut by 3 bases, the J end by 7 bases, with 16 bases between. The CDR3 runs 15 residues.

The count of this clone is one. Other DNA sequences from this sample encode an identical CDR3 as well. The chain recombines TRBV19 with TRBJ2-7; tentatively, D is TRBD2 (6 bases). The CDR3 totals 14 residues. The germline V and J ends were trimmed by 5 bases and 1 base, with 12 bases remaining between them. Germline values: CDR1 LNHDA, CDR2 SQIVND (reference sequence). The CDR3 bases are TGTGCCAGTAGTCCCGCCGGGACTTCCTACGAGCAGTACTTC. This gives the protein CASSPAGTSYEQYF.

The V and J genes are TRBV25-1 and TRBJ2-1; 7 positions agree with TRBD2. This CDR3 region has 14 residues. Germline V gene data show CDR1 as MGHDK and CDR2 as SYGVNS. The junction had 3 bases not matched to a gene; V was cut back by 3 bases and J by 4 bases. CDR3 sequence reads: CASSDSAGYNEQFF. In nucleotides, the CDR3 is TGTGCCAGCAGTGATTCAGCGGGGTACAATGAGCAGTTCTTC.

The chain carries TRBV9 and TRBJ2-1; D is undetermined. The CDR3 covers 12 residues. Trimming took off 4 bases at V and 5 bases at J, with 7 bases between the two ends. Germline lookup yields CDR1 SGDLS and CDR2 YYNGEE. CDR3 coding DNA: TGTGCCAGCAGCCCCGTCGACAATGAGCAGTTCTTC. Its protein is CASSPVDNEQFF.

The rearrangement links TRBV6-6 to TRBJ2-1; 13 bases fit TRBD2. CDR1 MNHNY and CDR2 SVGAGI come from the germline V gene (reference sequence). V lost 5 bases to trimming and J lost 5 bases; unmatched junction nucleotides: 3. The CDR3 is 15 amino acids. Here the CDR3 reads CASSLLAGGDNEQFF. DNA for the CDR3: TGTGCCAGCAGTCTACTAGCGGGAGGGGACAATGAGCAGTTCTTC.

V and J are TRBV6-1 and TRBJ2-1; perhaps TRBD2 as D (6 bases). The CDR3 is made up of 15 amino acids. In germline, CDR1 is MNHNS, CDR2 SASEGT. V was cut by 3 bases and J by 5 bases, with 14 bases left in between. In nucleotides, the CDR3 is TGTGCCAGCAGTGAGGTGAGCGGGCCAAACAATGAGCAGTTCTTC. Translated: CASSEVSGPNNEQFF.

The chain uses TRBV27 and TRBJ2-7; 8 positions match TRBD2. The CDR3 has 15 amino acids. Germline CDR1 is MNHEY and CDR2 is SMNVEV (reference sequence). With 4 bases clipped from V and 1 base from J, the junction kept 6 bases outside the gene matches. The CDR3 sequence: CASSYSTSGSYEQYF. The CDR3 nucleotides are TGTGCCAGCAGTTATAGCACTAGCGGTTCCTACGAGCAGTACTTC.